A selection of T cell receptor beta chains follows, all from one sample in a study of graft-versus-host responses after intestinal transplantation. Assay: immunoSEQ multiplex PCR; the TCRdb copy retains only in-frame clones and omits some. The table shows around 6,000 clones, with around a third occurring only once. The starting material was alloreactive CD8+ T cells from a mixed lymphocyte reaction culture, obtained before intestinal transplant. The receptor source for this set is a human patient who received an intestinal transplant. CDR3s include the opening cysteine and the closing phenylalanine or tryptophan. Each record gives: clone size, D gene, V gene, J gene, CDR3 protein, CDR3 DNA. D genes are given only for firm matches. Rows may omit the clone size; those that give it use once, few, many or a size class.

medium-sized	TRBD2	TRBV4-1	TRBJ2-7	CASSQGLAYEQYF	TGCGCCAGCAGCCAAGGACTAGCGTACGAGCAGTACTTC
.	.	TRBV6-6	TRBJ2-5	CASSYPRETQYF	TGTGCCAGCAGTTATCCACGGGAGACCCAGTACTTC
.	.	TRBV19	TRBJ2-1	CASSLGGPRLEQFF	TGTGCCAGTAGTTTGGGGGGGCCACGTCTCGAGCAGTTCTTC
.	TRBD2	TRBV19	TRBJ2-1	CASSIDSMLAGSYNEQFF	TGTGCCAGTAGTATAGATTCGATGTTAGCGGGCTCCTACAATGAGCAGTTCTTC
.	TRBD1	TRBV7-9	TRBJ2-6	CASSLRTGGSGANVLTF	TGTGCCAGCAGCTTAAGGACAGGGGGCTCTGGGGCCAACGTCCTGACTTTC
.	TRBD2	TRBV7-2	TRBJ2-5	CASSLRDYSIVIETQYF	TGTGCCAGCAGCTTACGGGACTACTCTATTGTTATCGAGACCCAGTACTTC
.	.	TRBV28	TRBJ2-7	CASRTDGGYPYEQYF	TGTGCCAGCAGGACTGACGGAGGGTACCCCTACGAGCAGTACTTC
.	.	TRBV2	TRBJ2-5	CASTEGGGDQETQYF	TGTGCCAGCACCGAGGGGGGAGGGGACCAAGAGACCCAGTACTTC
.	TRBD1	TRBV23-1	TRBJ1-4	CASSQSVNGTGDEKLFF	TGCGCCAGCAGTCAATCGGTTAACGGGACAGGGGATGAAAAACTGTTTTTT
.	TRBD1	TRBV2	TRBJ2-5	CASTAGGVWWTQYF	TGTGCCAGTACCGCAGGGGGCGTCTGGTGGACCCAGTACTTC
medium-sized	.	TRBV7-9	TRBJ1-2	CASSFVRSGGLDGYTF	TGTGCCAGCAGCTTTGTCAGGTCTGGAGGGCTGGATGGCTACACCTTC
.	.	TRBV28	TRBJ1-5	CASYLQGSNQPQHF	TGTGCCAGCTACTTACAGGGTTCCAATCAGCCCCAGCATTTT
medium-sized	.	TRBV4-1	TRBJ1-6	CASRDTGILNNSPLHF	TGCGCCAGCAGGGACACAGGGATCCTGAATAATTCACCCCTCCACTTT
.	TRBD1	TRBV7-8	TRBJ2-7	CASSFPDRELHEQYF	TGTGCCAGCAGCTTCCCGGACAGGGAACTCCACGAGCAGTACTTC
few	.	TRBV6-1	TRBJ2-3	CASSENSPTDTQYF	TGTGCCAGCAGTGAGAACAGCCCCACAGATACGCAGTATTTT
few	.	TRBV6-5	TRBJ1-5	CASSYSRGQPQHF	TGTGCCAGCAGTTACTCGCGAGGACAGCCCCAGCATTTT
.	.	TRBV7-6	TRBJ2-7	CASSLRHPYEQYF	TGTGCCAGCAGCTTACGACACCCCTACGAGCAGTACTTC
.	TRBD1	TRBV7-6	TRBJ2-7	CASSFGQGSEQYF	TGTGCCAGCAGCTTTGGACAGGGAAGCGAGCAGTACTTC
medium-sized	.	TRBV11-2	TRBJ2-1	CASRLADYNEQFF	TGTGCCAGCAGGCTGGCGGACTACAATGAGCAGTTCTTC
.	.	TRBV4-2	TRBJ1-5	CASSQEYRGFFVQPQHF	TGTGCCAGCAGCCAAGAGTACCGGGGGTTTTTCGTTCAGCCCCAGCATTTT
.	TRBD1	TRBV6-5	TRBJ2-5	CASSLGQGGRETQYF	TGTGCCAGCAGCCTAGGACAGGGGGGGAGAGAGACCCAGTACTTC
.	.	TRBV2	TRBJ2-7	CASSDGRGLRDEQYF	TGTGCCAGCAGTGATGGCAGGGGATTGCGGGACGAGCAGTACTTC
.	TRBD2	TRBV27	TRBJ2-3	CASSSPGLAGTDTQYF	TGTGCCAGCAGTTCGCCGGGACTAGCGGGCACAGATACGCAGTATTTT
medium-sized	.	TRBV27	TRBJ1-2	CASSSLLSYDGYTF	TGTGCCAGCAGTTCATTATTGTCCTATGATGGCTACACCTTC
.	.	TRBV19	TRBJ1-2	CASTIGQSGVYGYTF	TGTGCCAGCACAATAGGACAGAGCGGAGTCTATGGCTACACCTTC
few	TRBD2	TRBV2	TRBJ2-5	CASKEAGATMGETQYF	TGTGCCAGCAAGGAAGCGGGGGCGACTATGGGGGAGACCCAGTACTTC
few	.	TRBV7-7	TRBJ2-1	CASSSQLNPYNEQFF	TGTGCCAGCAGCTCTCAACTTAACCCCTACAATGAGCAGTTCTTC
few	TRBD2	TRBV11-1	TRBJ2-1	CASSLGRLAGGPYNEQFF	TGTGCCAGCAGCTTAGGTCGCCTAGCGGGAGGGCCCTACAATGAGCAGTTCTTC
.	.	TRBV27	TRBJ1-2	CASSLGQNYGYTF	TGTGCCAGCAGTTTGGGACAAAACTATGGCTACACCTTC